The present entry profiles one TCR beta chain with its context. Its cognate antigen is unknown. Data came from immunoSEQ multiplex PCR; TCRdb stores just in-frame clones and leaves some out. The data show about 130,000 clones, with around 90% seen just once and roughly 0.16% held by the top ten. This entry comes from a study of graft-versus-host responses after intestinal transplantation. The V gene end was trimmed by 0 bases and the J gene end by 9 bases; junction bases not matched to a gene: 8. The CDR3 totals 15 residues. The germline CDR1 and CDR2 sequences are SGDLS and YYNGEE. Study-wide points: Individuals carrying graft-donor T cell macrochimerism showed high graft-versus-host to host-versus-graft clonal ratios in allografts.

The specimen was unstimulated CD4+ T cells sorted from spleen or lymph node cells, collected before intestinal transplant. This receptor was identified in a human donor who received an intestinal transplant. J is TRBJ2-1 and V is TRBV9, with 8 positions matching TRBD2. The CDR3 protein is CASSVVGTSNREQFF. DNA for the CDR3: TGTGCCAGCAGCGTAGTCGGGACTAGTAACCGTGAGCAGTTCTTC.